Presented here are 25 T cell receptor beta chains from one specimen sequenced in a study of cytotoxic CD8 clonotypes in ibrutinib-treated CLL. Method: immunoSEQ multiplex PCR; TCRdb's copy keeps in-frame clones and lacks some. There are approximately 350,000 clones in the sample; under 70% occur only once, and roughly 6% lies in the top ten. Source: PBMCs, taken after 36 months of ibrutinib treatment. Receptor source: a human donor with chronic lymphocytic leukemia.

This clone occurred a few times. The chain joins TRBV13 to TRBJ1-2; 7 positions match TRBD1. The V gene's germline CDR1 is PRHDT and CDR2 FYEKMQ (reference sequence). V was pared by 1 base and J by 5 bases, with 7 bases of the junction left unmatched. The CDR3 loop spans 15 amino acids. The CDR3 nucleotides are TGTGCCAGCAGCTTAGCGGCCGCAGGGGGGTATGGCTACACCTTC. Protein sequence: CASSLAAAGGYGYTF.

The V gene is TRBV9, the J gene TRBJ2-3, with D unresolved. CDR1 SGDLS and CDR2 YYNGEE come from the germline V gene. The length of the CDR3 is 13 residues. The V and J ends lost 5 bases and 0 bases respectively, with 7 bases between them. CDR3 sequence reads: CASSRQSTDTQYF. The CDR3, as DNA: TGTGCCAGCAGTCGCCAAAGCACAGATACGCAGTATTTT.

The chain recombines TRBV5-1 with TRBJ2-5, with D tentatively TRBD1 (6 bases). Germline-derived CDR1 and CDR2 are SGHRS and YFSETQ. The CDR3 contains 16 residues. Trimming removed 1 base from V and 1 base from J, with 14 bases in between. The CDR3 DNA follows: TGCGCCAGCAGCTTGAGAGGGGGTTATGTCCAAGAGACCCAGTACTTC. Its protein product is CASSLRGGYVQETQYF.

The CDR3 spells CASSQVWVGSGEQYF. For the CDR3, the DNA is TGCGCCAGCAGCCAAGTTTGGGTAGGAAGCGGCGAGCAGTACTTC. This chain connects TRBV4-3 to TRBJ2-7; perhaps TRBD2 as D (5 bases). The germline V gene encodes CDR1 LGHNA and CDR2 YSLEER. Trimming shortened V by 1 base and J by 6 bases, and 16 bases separated the two germline ends. This CDR3 is built from 15 residues.

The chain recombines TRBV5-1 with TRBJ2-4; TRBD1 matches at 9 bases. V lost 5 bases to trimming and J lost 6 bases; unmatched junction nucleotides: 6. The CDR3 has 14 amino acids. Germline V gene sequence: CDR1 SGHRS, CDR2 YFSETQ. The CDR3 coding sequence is TGCGCCAGCAGACCACAGGGGGCCGGAAACATTCAGTACTTC. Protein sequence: CASRPQGAGNIQYF.

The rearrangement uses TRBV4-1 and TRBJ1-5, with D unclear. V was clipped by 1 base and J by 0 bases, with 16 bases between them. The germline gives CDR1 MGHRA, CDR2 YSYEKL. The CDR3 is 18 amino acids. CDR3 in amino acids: CASSQVGATLYSNQPQHF. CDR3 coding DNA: TGCGCCAGCAGCCAAGTCGGCGCCACCCTCTATAGCAATCAGCCCCAGCATTTT.

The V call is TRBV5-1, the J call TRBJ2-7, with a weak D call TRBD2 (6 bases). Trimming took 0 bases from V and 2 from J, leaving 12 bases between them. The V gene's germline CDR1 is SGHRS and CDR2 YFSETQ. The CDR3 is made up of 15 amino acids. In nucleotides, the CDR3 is TGCGCCAGCAGCTTGGCCCCCGGGGGACCCTACGAGCAGTACTTC. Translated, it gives CASSLAPGGPYEQYF.

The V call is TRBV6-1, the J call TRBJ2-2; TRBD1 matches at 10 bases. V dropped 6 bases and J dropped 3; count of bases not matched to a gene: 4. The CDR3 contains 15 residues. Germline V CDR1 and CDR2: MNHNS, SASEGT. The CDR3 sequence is CASRGDRGHTGELFF. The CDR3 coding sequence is TGTGCCAGCAGGGGGGACAGGGGCCACACCGGGGAGCTGTTTTTT.

For the CDR3, the DNA is TGTGCCAGCAGTTACGGTCGCCTCTCTGGCGAGCAGTACTTC. This translates into CASSYGRLSGEQYF. The rearrangement uses TRBV6-5 and TRBJ2-7, with D unresolved. Between the trimmed V and J ends, which lost 2 bases and 6 bases, there was a span of 14 bases. The CDR3 covers 14 residues. Germline lookup yields CDR1 MNHEY and CDR2 SVGAGI.

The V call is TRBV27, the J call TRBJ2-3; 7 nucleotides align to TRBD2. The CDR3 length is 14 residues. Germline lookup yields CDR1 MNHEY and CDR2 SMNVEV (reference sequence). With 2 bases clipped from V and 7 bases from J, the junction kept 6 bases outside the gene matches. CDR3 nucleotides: TGTGCCAGCAGTTTAGGGACTATAAAGCATACGCAGTATTTT. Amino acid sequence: CASSLGTIKHTQYF.

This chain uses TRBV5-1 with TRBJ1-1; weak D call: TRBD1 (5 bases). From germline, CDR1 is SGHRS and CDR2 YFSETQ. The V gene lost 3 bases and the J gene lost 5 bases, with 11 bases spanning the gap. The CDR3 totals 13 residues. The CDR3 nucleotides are TGCGCCAGCAGCTCCGGGACGAGGACTGAAGCTTTCTTT. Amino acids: CASSSGTRTEAFF. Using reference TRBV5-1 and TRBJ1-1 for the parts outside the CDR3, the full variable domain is KAGVTQTPRYLIKTRGQQVTLSCSPISGHRSVSWYQQTPGQGLQFLFEYFSETQRNKGNFPGRFSGRQFSNSRSEMNVSTLELGDSALYLCASSSGTRTEAFFGQGTRLTVV.

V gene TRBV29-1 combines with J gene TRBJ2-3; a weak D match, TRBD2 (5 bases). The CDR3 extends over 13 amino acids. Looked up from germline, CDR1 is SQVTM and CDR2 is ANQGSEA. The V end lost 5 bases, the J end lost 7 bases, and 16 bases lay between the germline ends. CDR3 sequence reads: CSVRPGGLNTQYF. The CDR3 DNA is TGCAGCGTTCGCCCGGGCGGGTTAAATACGCAGTATTTT.

In DNA form, the CDR3 reads TGTGCCAGCAGCTTAGTAGCGGGGCGAACCTACGAGCAGTACTTC. The encoded protein is CASSLVAGRTYEQYF. This chain uses TRBV7-6 with TRBJ2-7; 8 bases match TRBD2. The length of the CDR3 is 15 residues. Germline V gene lookup returns CDR1 SGHVS and CDR2 FNYEAQ. V was clipped by 1 base and J by 2 bases; unmatched bases: 4. The full variable domain, with the rest looked up from reference TRBV7-6 and TRBJ2-7, is GAGVSQSPRYKVTKRGQDVALRCDPISGHVSLYWYRQALGQGPEFLTYFNYEAQQDKSGLPNDRFSAERPEGSISTLTIQRTEQRDSAMYRCASSLVAGRTYEQYFGPGTRLTVT.

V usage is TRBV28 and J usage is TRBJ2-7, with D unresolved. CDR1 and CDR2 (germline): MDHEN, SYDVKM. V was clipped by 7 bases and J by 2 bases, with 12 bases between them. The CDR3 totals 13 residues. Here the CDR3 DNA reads TGTGCCAGCACCGCTTACAGAGCCTACGAGCAGTACTTC. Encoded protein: CASTAYRAYEQYF. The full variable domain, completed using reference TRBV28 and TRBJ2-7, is DVKVTQSSRYLVKRTGEKVFLECVQDMDHENMFWYRQDPGLGLRLIYFSYDVKMKEKGDIPEGYSVSREKKERFSLILESASTNQTSMYLCASTAYRAYEQYFGPGTRLTVT.

The CDR3 sequence is CASSIVVGSDTQYF. DNA of the CDR3: TGTGCCAGTAGTATAGTGGTGGGTTCAGATACGCAGTATTTT. The chain has TRBV19 and TRBJ2-3; D not resolved. Germline CDR1 and CDR2: LNHDA and SQIVND (reference sequence). V was clipped by 1 base and J by 4 bases, with 9 bases between them. CDR3 length: 14 amino acids.

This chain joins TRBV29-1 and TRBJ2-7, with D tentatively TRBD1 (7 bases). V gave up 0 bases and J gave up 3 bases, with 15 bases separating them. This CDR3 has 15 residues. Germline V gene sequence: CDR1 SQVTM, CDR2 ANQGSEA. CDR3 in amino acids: CSVEDQGGSGYEQYF. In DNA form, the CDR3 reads TGCAGCGTTGAAGATCAGGGGGGCAGTGGCTACGAGCAGTACTTC.

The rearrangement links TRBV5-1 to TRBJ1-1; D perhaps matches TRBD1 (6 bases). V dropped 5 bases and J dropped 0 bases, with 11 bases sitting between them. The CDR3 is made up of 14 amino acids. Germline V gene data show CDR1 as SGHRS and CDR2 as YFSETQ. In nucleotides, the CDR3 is TGCGCCAGCAGTGGGGGGCGCATGAACACTGAAGCTTTCTTT. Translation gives CASSGGRMNTEAFF.

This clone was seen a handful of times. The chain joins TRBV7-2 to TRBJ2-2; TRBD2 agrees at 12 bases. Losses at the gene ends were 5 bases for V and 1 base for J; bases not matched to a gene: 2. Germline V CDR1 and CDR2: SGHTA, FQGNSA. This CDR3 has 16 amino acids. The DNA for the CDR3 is TGTGCCAGCAGCGCACTAGCGGGAGGGAACACCGGGGAGCTGTTTTTT. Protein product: CASSALAGGNTGELFF.

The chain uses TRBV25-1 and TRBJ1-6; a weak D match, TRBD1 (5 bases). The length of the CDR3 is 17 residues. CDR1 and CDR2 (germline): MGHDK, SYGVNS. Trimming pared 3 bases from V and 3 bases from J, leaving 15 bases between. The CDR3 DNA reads TGTGCCAGCAGTGATTTAAGGCAGGGTCTCTATAATTCACCCCTCCACTTT. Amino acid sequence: CASSDLRQGLYNSPLHF.

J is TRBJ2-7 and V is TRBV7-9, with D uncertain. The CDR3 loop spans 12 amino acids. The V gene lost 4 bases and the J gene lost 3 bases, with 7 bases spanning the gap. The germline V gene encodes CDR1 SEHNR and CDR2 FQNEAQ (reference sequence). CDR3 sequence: CASSSDGYEQYF. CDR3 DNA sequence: TGTGCCAGCAGCTCGGACGGCTACGAGCAGTACTTC.

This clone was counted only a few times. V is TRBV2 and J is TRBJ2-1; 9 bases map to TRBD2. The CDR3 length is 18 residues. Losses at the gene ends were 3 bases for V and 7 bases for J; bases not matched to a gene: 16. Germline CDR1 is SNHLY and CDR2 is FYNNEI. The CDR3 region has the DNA TGTGCCAGCAGTGATTCGGGACTAGCCCGAAGAAGGGAAAATGAGCAGTTCTTC. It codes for CASSDSGLARRRENEQFF. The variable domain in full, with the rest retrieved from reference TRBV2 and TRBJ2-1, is EPEVTQTPSHQVTQMGQEVILRCVPISNHLYFYWYRQILGQKVEFLVSFYNNEISEKSEIFDDQFSVERPDGSNFTLKIRSTKLEDSAMYFCASSDSGLARRRENEQFFGPGTRLTVL.

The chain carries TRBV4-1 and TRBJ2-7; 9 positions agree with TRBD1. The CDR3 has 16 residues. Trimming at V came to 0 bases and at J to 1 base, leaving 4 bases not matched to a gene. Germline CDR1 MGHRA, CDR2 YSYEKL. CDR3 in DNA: TGCGCCAGCAGCCAAGATGAGGGACAGGGTTCCTACGAGCAGTACTTC. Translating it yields CASSQDEGQGSYEQYF.

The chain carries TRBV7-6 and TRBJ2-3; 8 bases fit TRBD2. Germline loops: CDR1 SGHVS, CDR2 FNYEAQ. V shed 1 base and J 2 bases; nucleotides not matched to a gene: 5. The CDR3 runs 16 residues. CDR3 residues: CASSLEAGANTDTQYF. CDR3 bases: TGTGCCAGCAGCTTAGAAGCGGGAGCGAACACAGATACGCAGTATTTT.

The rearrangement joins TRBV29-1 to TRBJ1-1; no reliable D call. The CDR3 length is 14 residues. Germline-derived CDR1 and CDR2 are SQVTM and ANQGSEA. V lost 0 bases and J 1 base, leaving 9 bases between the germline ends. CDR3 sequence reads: CSVEDPPGNTEAFF. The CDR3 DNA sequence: TGCAGCGTTGAAGATCCCCCAGGGAACACTGAAGCTTTCTTT.

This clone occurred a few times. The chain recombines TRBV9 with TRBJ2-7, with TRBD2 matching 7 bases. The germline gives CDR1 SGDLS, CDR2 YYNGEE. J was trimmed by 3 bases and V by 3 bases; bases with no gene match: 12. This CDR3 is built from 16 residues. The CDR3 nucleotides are TGTGCCAGCAGCGCCCGCAGCCCCGCGGGGGACTACGAGCAGTACTTC. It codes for CASSARSPAGDYEQYF. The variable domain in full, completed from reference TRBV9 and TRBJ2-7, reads DSGVTQTPKHLITATGQRVTLRCSPRSGDLSVYWYQQSLDQGLQFLIQYYNGEERAKGNILERFSAQQFPDLHSELNLSSLELGDSALYFCASSARSPAGDYEQYFGPGTRLTVT.